The 22 T cell receptor beta chains presented below share a single source sample, sequenced in a study of control samples from healthy donors and cancer patients. Generated by immunoSEQ multiplex PCR, the TCRdb table keeps only in-frame clones and is missing some. The sample consists of about 150,000 clones, approximately 93% of them appearing once. The specimen sequenced was blood. Every receptor here comes from a man younger than 35 in good health.

CDR3 sequence reads: CASSRPTRGGGTDTQYF. CDR3 DNA sequence: TGTGCCAGCAGCCGGCCCACTAGGGGGGGAGGCACAGATACGCAGTATTTT. This chain links TRBV4-2 with TRBJ2-3, with a tentative D call TRBD2 (7 bases). The CDR3 runs to 17 residues. The V end was cut by 4 bases, the J end by 1 base, with 18 bases between. Germline lookup yields CDR1 LGHNA and CDR2 YNFKEQ.

This rearrangement joins TRBV13 to TRBJ2-7; tentatively, D is TRBD1 (6 bases). CDR3 size: 15 residues. Per germline, CDR1 PRHDT and CDR2 FYEKMQ (reference sequence). V was cut by 1 base and J by 2 bases, with 12 bases left in between. The chain's CDR3 is CASSLDGDTTYEQYF. CDR3 bases: TGTGCCAGCAGCTTAGATGGGGACACAACCTACGAGCAGTACTTC.

In its sample, this clone was seen once. The gene calls are TRBV15 and TRBJ1-3; D is ambiguous. CDR3 size: 16 residues. Germline CDR1 is LNHNV and CDR2 is YYDKDF (reference sequence). Trimming took 3 bases from V and 2 from J, leaving 14 bases between them. The CDR3 protein is CATSSQYGIPGNTIYF. CDR3 nucleotide sequence: TGTGCCACCAGCAGTCAATACGGGATTCCTGGAAACACCATATATTTT. The whole variable domain, remainder taken from reference TRBV15 and TRBJ1-3, is DAMVIQNPRYQVTQFGKPVTLSCSQTLNHNVMYWYQQKSSQAPKLLFHYYDKDFNNEADTPDNFQSRRPNTSFCFLDIRSPGLGDTAMYLCATSSQYGIPGNTIYFGEGSWLTVV.

The V and J genes are TRBV19 and TRBJ1-5; possibly TRBD1 for D (5 bases). CDR1 and CDR2 from the germline V gene are LNHDA and SQIVND (reference sequence). Trimming stripped 10 bases from V and 5 bases from J, with 15 bases between. There are 13 residues in the CDR3. The CDR3 DNA reads as TGTGCCAATAGGCGGGGGTTCGATCAGCCCCAGCATTTT. This sequence encodes CANRRGFDQPQHF.

CDR3 loop: CAISESMAGGYNEQFF. The DNA for the CDR3 is TGTGCCATCAGTGAGTCGATGGCGGGAGGATACAATGAGCAGTTCTTC. The chain links TRBV10-3 to TRBJ2-1; 8 nucleotides agree with TRBD2. J lost 4 bases, V lost 0 bases, and 5 bases had no gene match. The CDR3 runs 16 residues. Germline V gene data show CDR1 as ENHRY and CDR2 as SYGVKD.

This clone showed up just once. The chain has TRBV5-1 and TRBJ2-7; D not resolved. V lost 2 bases to trimming and J lost 3 bases, with 12 bases between them. Germline V gives CDR1 SGHRS, CDR2 YFSETQ. The CDR3 is 14 amino acids. The CDR3 sequence is CASSFGRGSYEQYF. CDR3 DNA: TGCGCCAGCAGCTTTGGCAGAGGTAGCTACGAGCAGTACTTC.

This CDR3 is CASSLGGRTDYTF. For the CDR3, the DNA is TGCGCCAGCAGCTTGGGGGGCCGCACGGACTACACCTTC. This chain connects TRBV5-1 to TRBJ1-2; a weak D match, TRBD1 (5 bases). The CDR3 runs 13 residues. V gave up 0 bases and J gave up 10 bases, with 13 bases separating them. CDR1 and CDR2 from the germline V gene are SGHRS and YFSETQ.

This chain links TRBV18 with TRBJ2-7; D is perhaps TRBD1 or TRBD2 (5 bases each). The CDR3 spans 16 residues. V was pared by 1 base and J by 5 bases, with 18 bases between. The germline V gene has CDR1 KGHSH and CDR2 LQKENI. The CDR3 loop is CASSPLSGKGSHEQYF. The CDR3 nucleotides read TGTGCCAGCTCACCACTCTCGGGAAAGGGGAGTCACGAGCAGTACTTC.

The chain couples TRBV5-1 to TRBJ1-5; D gene unclear. Germline CDR1 reads SGHRS; CDR2 reads YFSETQ. This CDR3 is 15 amino acids long. Trimming left V 0 bases short and J 4 bases short, with 11 bases between. The CDR3 is CASSLGSGSNQPQHF. The CDR3, as DNA: TGCGCCAGCAGCTTGGGCTCAGGATCGAATCAGCCCCAGCATTTT.

The CDR3 spells CASSRVGGGLNTEAFF. For the CDR3, the DNA is TGTGCCAGCAGCCGCGTCGGGGGGGGATTGAACACTGAAGCTTTCTTT. This chain links TRBV3-1 (or the pseudogene TRBV3-2) with TRBJ1-1; D possibly corresponds to TRBD1 (5 bases). V lost 4 bases to trimming and J lost 0 bases, with 15 bases between them. The CDR3 covers 16 residues. Per germline, CDR1 LGHDT and CDR2 YNNKEL (reference sequence).

The rearrangement uses TRBV10-2 and TRBJ1-1, with D hard to call. CDR1 is WSHSY, CDR2 SAAADI, per germline. The CDR3 has 13 residues. V gave up 0 bases and J gave up 0 bases, with 2 bases separating them. The CDR3 region is CASSESLNTEAFF. Here the CDR3 DNA reads TGCGCCAGCAGTGAGTCGTTGAACACTGAAGCTTTCTTT.

The genes are TRBV13 and TRBJ1-1; D is uncertain. Looked up from germline, CDR1 is PRHDT and CDR2 is FYEKMQ (reference sequence). Trimming removed 5 bases from V and 3 bases from J, with 10 bases in between. The CDR3 runs 13 residues. CDR3 DNA sequence: TGTGCCAGCAGCCCCTACCCAGACACTGAAGCTTTCTTT. Its protein is CASSPYPDTEAFF.

In nucleotides, the CDR3 is TGTGCCAGCAGCTTAACACTAGGGCCTGGTGAGCAGTTCTTC. Translating it yields CASSLTLGPGEQFF. The gene calls are TRBV7-3 and TRBJ2-1; possibly TRBD2 for D (5 bases). V was pared by 0 bases and J by 9 bases, with 12 bases between. This CDR3 comprises 14 residues. The V gene's germline CDR1 is SGHTA and CDR2 FQGTGA.

The chain has TRBV7-2 and TRBJ2-3; D not certain. Between the trimmed V and J ends, which lost 5 bases and 6 bases, there was a span of 12 bases. This CDR3 is 13 amino acids long. Germline CDR1 SGHTA, CDR2 FQGNSA. The CDR3 protein is CASSAGPQDTQYF. The CDR3 coding sequence is TGTGCCAGCAGCGCCGGCCCGCAGGATACGCAGTATTTT.

The chain joins TRBV28 to TRBJ1-1, with D maybe TRBD1 (5 bases). V gave up 4 bases and J gave up 4 bases, with 16 bases separating them. CDR1 is MDHEN, CDR2 SYDVKM, per germline. The CDR3 runs 15 residues. The CDR3 spells CASSSTERVGTEAFF. CDR3 nucleotides: TGTGCCAGCAGTTCGACAGAACGGGTAGGCACTGAAGCTTTCTTT.

The CDR3 sequence is CASSSYRGEAGNTIYF. CDR3 coding DNA: TGTGCCAGCAGCTCGTACAGGGGAGAGGCTGGAAACACCATATATTTT. The J gene is TRBJ1-3, the V gene TRBV9; 7 bases are shared with TRBD1. The CDR3 sequence is 16 residues long. The V gene's germline CDR1 is SGDLS and CDR2 YYNGEE. Trimming at V came to 4 bases and at J to 2 bases, leaving 9 bases not matched to a gene.

J is TRBJ1-5 and V is TRBV7-2; D call uncertain. CDR1 SGHTA and CDR2 FQGNSA come from the germline V gene. V was clipped by 7 bases and J by 6 bases, with 16 bases between them. CDR3 length: 14 residues. Written as DNA, the CDR3 is TGTGCCAGCACCCAGGCCTCGATGGGTCAGCCCCAGCATTTT. Translation: CASTQASMGQPQHF.

The V call is TRBV10-2, the J call TRBJ1-2; TRBD1 aligns across 10 bases. CDR3 length equals 17 residues. From germline, CDR1 is WSHSY and CDR2 SAAADI. The trim removed 8 bases at V and 0 bases at J, leaving 12 bases unmatched. The CDR3 sequence is CASSLEGTGVANYGYTF. The DNA for the CDR3 is TGCGCCAGCTCCCTAGAAGGGACAGGGGTCGCTAACTATGGCTACACCTTC.

This rearrangement joins TRBV27 to TRBJ2-1; 8 bases align to TRBD2. Trimming removed 3 bases from V and 3 bases from J; junction bases left unmatched: 7. CDR1 and CDR2 (germline): MNHEY, SMNVEV (reference sequence). The CDR3 is made up of 16 amino acids. CDR3 loop: CASSFRGGSIYNEQFF. The CDR3 nucleotides are TGTGCCAGCAGTTTTCGCGGGGGGAGCATCTACAATGAGCAGTTCTTC.

The chain uses TRBV13 and TRBJ1-1; D gene unclear. Trimming left V 0 bases short and J 1 base short, with 9 bases between. This CDR3 region has 15 residues. The germline V gene has CDR1 PRHDT and CDR2 FYEKMQ (reference sequence). DNA of the CDR3: TGTGCCAGCAGCTTAGGGGCCAGAAAGAACACTGAAGCTTTCTTT. Translation: CASSLGARKNTEAFF.

The chain carries TRBV18 and TRBJ1-2; D is undetermined. Trimming removed 2 bases from V and 0 bases from J, with 7 bases in between. CDR1 is KGHSH and CDR2 is LQKENI in the germline V gene. The CDR3 consists of 14 residues. The CDR3 protein is CASSPGVANYGYTF. CDR3 DNA: TGTGCCAGCTCACCAGGGGTGGCTAACTATGGCTACACCTTC. Based on the CDR3 plus reference TRBV18 and TRBJ1-2, the full variable domain is NAGVMQNPRHLVRRRGQEARLRCSPMKGHSHVYWYRQLPEEGLKFMVYLQKENIIDESGMPKERFSAEFPKEGPSILRIQQVVRGDSAAYFCASSPGVANYGYTFGSGTRLTVV.

The chain recombines TRBV6-5 with TRBJ2-3; D perhaps matches TRBD1 (5 bases). Trimming removed 8 bases at V and 4 bases at J, with 16 bases between. Germline loops: CDR1 MNHEY, CDR2 SVGAGI. The CDR3 covers 14 residues. This CDR3 reads CASPGAATADTQYF. In DNA, the CDR3 is TGTGCCAGCCCTGGGGCCGCGACGGCAGATACGCAGTATTTT.